This T cell receptor beta chain stems from a study of blood T cell repertoires in COVID-19. Looking at the study overall: PBMCs, B-cell-depleted T cells, or T cells were the source of the cDNA or gDNA that made up the material.

Sequenced by immunoSEQ multiplex PCR; TCRdb stores in-frame clones only, minus some. The sample lists roughly 100,000 clones, about 75% occurring once. Between the trimmed V and J ends, which lost 8 bases and 5 bases, there was a span of 24 bases. The germline gives CDR1 SNHLY, CDR2 FYNNEI. The CDR3 has 16 residues. This rearrangement joins TRBV2 to TRBJ2-5; TRBD2 is a possible D gene (7 bases). This receptor was taken from a woman of 80 years or more with acute or convalescent COVID-19. Material: peripheral blood. This chain's CDR3 is CASLGLRGGLVETQYF. The DNA of the CDR3 is TGTGCCAGCTTAGGGCTTAGGGGGGGGTTGGTGGAGACCCAGTACTTC.